This T cell receptor (beta chain) was recorded in a study of blood T cell repertoires in COVID-19. For the study at large: The origin of the acute and convalescent COVID-19 samples was the United States, Italy and Spain. Sources were T cells, B-cell-depleted T cells, or PBMCs; the material itself was cDNA or gDNA.

As to this clone: Relative to the germline gene, one junction end is altered; a read error may explain this.

In the source study's methods: From reference gene primer amplification, estimates of nucleated cell counts were derived. Method: immunoSEQ multiplex PCR; TCRdb's copy keeps in-frame clones and lacks some. V, J and clone size were drawn from that table, and D and trimming were deduced from the DNA. The data show 270,000 or so clones, under 90% seen once. The CDR3 is made up of 15 amino acids. Germline V lookup: CDR1 MNHNS, CDR2 SASEGT. The sequencing input was peripheral blood. This clonotype was sampled from a woman in her forties who had recovered from COVID-19. The V call is TRBV6-1, the J call TRBJ2-2; possible D gene TRBD1, 6 bases. The CDR3 reads CASSDGQGNAGELFF. CDR3 DNA: TGTGCCAGCAGTGACGGGCAGGGGAACGCCGGGGAGCTGTTTTTT.